Sequencing of this TCR beta chain was carried out in a study of blood T cell repertoires in COVID-19. Overall study context: Both acute and convalescent COVID-19 samples were obtained from the United States, Italy and Spain.

Recovered status in Cohort 3 required two negative PCRs, clearance, or symptom resolution. This clone was counted between two and nine times. In the original analysis: From reference gene primer amplification, estimates of nucleated cell counts were derived. TCRdb keeps only in-frame clones here, not all; method: immunoSEQ multiplex PCR. The V and J calls and clone size were taken over from that table, and D and trimming were inferred from the DNA. The sample consists of 280,000 or so clones, 80% to 90% of them appearing once. The sequence came from a man aged 30 to 39 who had recovered from COVID-19. What was sequenced was PBMCs or T cells enriched from blood (not recorded which).

The CDR3 DNA sequence: TGTGCCAGCAGTGGGACAAATGAGTCACCCCTCCACTTT. It specifies CASSGTNESPLHF. The V call is TRBV2, the J call TRBJ1-6; D may be TRBD1 (5 bases). The length of the CDR3 is 13 residues. The V gene lost 4 bases and the J gene lost 10 bases, with 11 bases spanning the gap. Germline CDR1 and CDR2: SNHLY and FYNNEI.